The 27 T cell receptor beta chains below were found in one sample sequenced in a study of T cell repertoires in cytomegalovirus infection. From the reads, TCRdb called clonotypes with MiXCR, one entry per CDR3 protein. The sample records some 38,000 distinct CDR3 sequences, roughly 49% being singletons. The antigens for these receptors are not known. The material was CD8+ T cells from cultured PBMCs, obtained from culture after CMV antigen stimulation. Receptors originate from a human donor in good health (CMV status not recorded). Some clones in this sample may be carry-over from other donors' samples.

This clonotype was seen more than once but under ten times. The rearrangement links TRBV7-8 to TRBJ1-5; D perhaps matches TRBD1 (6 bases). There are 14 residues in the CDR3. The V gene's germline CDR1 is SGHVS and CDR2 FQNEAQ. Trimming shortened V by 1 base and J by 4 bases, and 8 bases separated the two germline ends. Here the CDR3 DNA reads TGTGCCAGCAGCTTAGGGACAGAAAATCAGCCCCAGCATTTT. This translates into CASSLGTENQPQHF. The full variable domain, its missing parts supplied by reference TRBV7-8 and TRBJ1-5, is GAGVSQSPRYKVAKRGQDVALRCDPISGHVSLFWYQQALGQGPEFLTYFQNEAQLDKSGLPSDRFFAERPEGSVSTLKIQRTQQEDSAVYLCASSLGTENQPQHFGDGTRLSIL.

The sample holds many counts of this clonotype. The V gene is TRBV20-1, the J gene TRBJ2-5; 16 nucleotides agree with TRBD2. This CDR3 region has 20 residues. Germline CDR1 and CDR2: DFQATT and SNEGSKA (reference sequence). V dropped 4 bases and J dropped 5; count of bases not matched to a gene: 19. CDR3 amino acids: CSAIDEYGGLAGGPRETQYF. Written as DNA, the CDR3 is TGCAGTGCTATAGACGAATACGGGGGACTAGCGGGAGGGCCACGGGAGACCCAGTACTTC.

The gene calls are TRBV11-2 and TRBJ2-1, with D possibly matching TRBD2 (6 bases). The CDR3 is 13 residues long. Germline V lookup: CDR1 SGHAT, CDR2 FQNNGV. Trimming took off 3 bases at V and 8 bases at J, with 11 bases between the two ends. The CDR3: CASSFGGRDEQFF. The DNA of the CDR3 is TGTGCCAGCAGCTTCGGGGGTAGGGATGAGCAGTTCTTC.

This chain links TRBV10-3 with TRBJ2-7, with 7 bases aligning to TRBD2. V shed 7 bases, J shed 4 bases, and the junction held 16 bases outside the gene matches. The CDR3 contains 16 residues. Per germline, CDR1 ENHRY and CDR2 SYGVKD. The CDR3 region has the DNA TGTGCCATCACCCGGGGGGACCCGGCCGCCGCATACGAGCAGTACTTC. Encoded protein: CAITRGDPAAAYEQYF.

CDR3 protein: CASHTSGQGYNEQFF. The CDR3, as DNA: TGTGCCAGCCACACCTCGGGACAGGGTTACAATGAGCAGTTCTTC. The V gene is TRBV28, the J gene TRBJ2-1; the match to TRBD1 covers 9 bases. The J segment lost 4 bases and the V segment lost 8 bases, leaving 9 bases of the junction unmatched. Looked up from germline, CDR1 is MDHEN and CDR2 is SYDVKM. CDR3 length: 15 residues.

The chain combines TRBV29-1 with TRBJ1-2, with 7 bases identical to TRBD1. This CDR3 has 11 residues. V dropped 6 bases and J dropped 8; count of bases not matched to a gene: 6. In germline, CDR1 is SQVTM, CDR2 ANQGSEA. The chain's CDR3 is CSVVRQGGYTF. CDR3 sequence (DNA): TGCAGCGTCGTCCGACAGGGCGGCTACACCTTC.

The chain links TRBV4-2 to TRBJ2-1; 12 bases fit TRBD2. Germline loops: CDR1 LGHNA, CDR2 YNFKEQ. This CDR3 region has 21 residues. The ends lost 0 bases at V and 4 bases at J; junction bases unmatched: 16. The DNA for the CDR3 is TGTGCCAGCAGCCAAGATGAAATAATACTAGCGGGAGGTCAAGTGTACAATGAGCAGTTCTTC. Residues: CASSQDEIILAGGQVYNEQFF.

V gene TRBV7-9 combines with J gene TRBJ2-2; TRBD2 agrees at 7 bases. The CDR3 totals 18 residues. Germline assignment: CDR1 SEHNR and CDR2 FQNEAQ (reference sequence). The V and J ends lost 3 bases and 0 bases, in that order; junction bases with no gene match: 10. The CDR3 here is CASSFPREGGSNTGELFF. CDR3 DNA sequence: TGTGCCAGCAGCTTCCCCCGTGAGGGAGGGTCGAACACCGGGGAGCTGTTTTTT.

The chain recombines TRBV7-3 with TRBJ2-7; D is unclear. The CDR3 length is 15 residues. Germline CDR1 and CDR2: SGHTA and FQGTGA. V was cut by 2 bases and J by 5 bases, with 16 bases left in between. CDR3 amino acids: CASSLVGSLADEQYF. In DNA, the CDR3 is TGTGCCAGCAGCTTAGTCGGATCCCTTGCGGACGAGCAGTACTTC.

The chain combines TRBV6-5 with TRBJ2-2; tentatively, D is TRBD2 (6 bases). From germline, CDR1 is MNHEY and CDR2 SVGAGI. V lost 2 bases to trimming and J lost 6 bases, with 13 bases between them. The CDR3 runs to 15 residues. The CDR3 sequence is CASSYPAGDPGELFF. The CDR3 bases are TGTGCCAGCAGTTACCCAGCGGGTGATCCCGGGGAGCTGTTTTTT.

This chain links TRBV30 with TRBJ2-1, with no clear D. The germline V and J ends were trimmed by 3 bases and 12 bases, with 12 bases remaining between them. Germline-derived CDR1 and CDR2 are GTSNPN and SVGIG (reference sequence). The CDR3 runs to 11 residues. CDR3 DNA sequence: TGTGCCTGGAGCTTTGCCGGTGGGCAGTTCTTC. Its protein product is CAWSFAGGQFF. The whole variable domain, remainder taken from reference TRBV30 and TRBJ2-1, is SQTIHQWPATLVQPVGSPLSLECTVEGTSNPNLYWYRQAAGRGLQLLFYSVGIGQISSEVPQNLSASRPQDRQFILSSKKLLLSDSGFYLCAWSFAGGQFFGPGTRLTVL.

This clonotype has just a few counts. CDR3 coding DNA: TGTGCCAGCAGTTACCCGAGAGGTAGGACAGCGACGATCCGTGGCTACACCTTC. Translating it yields CASSYPRGRTATIRGYTF. The chain combines TRBV6-6 with TRBJ1-2; a possible D gene is TRBD1 (6 bases). This CDR3 contains 18 residues. V was cut by 2 bases and J by 7 bases, with 26 bases left in between. Germline assignment: CDR1 MNHNY and CDR2 SVGAGI (reference sequence).

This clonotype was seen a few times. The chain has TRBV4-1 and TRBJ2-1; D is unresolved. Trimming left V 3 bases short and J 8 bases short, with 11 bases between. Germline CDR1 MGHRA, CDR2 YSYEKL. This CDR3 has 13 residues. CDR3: CASSQNLLDEQFF. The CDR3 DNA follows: TGCGCCAGCAGCCAGAACCTGTTGGATGAGCAGTTCTTC.

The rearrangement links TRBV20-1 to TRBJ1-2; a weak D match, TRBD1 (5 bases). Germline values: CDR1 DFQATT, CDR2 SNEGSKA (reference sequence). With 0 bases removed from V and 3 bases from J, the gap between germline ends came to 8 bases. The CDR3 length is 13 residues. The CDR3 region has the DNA TGCAGTGCTAGAGATTCGACAGACTATGGCTACACCTTC. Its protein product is CSARDSTDYGYTF.

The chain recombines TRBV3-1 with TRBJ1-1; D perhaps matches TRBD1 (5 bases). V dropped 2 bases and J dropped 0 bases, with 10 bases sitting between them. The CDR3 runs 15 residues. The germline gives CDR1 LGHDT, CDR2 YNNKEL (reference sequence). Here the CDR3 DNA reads TGTGCCAGCAGCCAACGGACACCCATGAACACTGAAGCTTTCTTT. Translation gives CASSQRTPMNTEAFF.

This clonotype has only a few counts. CDR3 nucleotides: TGTGCCACATCCCTAGCGCCGGCCTACAATGAGCAGTTCTTC. Translated, it gives CATSLAPAYNEQFF. The chain recombines TRBV27 with TRBJ2-1, with D possibly matching TRBD2 (6 bases). CDR3 length: 14 residues. The V gene's germline CDR1 is MNHEY and CDR2 SMNVEV (reference sequence). V lost 10 bases and J lost 2, with 15 bases in between.

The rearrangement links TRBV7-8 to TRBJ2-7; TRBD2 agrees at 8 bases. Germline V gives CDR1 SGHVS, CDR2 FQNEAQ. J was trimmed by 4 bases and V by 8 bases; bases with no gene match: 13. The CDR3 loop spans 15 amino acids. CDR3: CASGPTSGVLYEQYF. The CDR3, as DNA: TGTGCCAGCGGACCCACTAGCGGAGTATTATACGAGCAGTACTTC.

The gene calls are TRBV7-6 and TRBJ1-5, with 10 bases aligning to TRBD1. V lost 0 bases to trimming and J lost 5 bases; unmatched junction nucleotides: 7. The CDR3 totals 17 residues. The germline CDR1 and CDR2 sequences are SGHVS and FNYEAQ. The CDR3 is CASSLAVGQGVDQPQHF. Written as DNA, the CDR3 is TGTGCCAGCAGCTTAGCGGTAGGACAGGGGGTTGATCAGCCCCAGCATTTT.

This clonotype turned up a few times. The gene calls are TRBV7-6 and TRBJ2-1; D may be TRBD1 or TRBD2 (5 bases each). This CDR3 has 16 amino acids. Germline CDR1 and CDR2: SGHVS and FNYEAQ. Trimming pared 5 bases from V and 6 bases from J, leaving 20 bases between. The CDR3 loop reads CASSPFIQGAINEQFF. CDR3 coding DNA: TGTGCCAGCAGCCCTTTTATCCAGGGAGCCATCAATGAGCAGTTCTTC.

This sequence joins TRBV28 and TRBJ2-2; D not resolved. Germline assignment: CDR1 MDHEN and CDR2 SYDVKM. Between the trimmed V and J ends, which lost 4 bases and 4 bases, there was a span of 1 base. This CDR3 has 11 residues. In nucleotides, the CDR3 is TGTGCCAGCAGTTCCACCGGGGAGCTGTTTTTT. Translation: CASSSTGELFF.

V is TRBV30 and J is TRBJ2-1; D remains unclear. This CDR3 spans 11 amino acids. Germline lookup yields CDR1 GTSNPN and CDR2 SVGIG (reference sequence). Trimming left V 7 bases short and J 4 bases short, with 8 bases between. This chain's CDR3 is CAFDLYNEQFF. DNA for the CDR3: TGTGCCTTCGATTTATACAATGAGCAGTTCTTC.

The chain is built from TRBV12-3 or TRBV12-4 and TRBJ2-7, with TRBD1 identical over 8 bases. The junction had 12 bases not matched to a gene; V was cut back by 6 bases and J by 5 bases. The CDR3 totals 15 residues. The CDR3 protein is CASSPPGQGRDEQYF. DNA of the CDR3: TGTGCCAGCAGCCCACCTGGACAGGGTCGAGACGAGCAGTACTTC.

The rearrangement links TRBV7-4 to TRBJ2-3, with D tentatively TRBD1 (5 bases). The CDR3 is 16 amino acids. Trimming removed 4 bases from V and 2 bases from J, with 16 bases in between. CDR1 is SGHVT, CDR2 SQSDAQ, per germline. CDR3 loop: CASSSSGQNPTDTQYF. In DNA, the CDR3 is TGTGCCAGCAGCTCCTCAGGGCAGAATCCCACAGATACGCAGTATTTT.

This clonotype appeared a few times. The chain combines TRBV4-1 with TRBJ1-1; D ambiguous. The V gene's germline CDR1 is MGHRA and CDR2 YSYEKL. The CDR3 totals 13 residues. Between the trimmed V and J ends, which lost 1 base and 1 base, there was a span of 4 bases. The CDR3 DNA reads TGCGCCAGCAGCCAAGCTAAGAACACTGAAGCTTTCTTT. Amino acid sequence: CASSQAKNTEAFF.

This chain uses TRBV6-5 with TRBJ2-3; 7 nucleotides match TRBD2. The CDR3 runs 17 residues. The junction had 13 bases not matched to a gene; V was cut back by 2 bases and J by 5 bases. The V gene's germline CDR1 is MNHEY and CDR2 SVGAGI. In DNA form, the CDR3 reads TGTGCCAGCAGTTACCGGGTGTGGGAGGGCCCGGGAGATACGCAGTATTTT. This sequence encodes CASSYRVWEGPGDTQYF.

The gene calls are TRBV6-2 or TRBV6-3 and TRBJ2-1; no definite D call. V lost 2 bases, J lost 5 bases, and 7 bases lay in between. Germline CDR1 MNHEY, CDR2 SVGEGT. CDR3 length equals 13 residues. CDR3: CASSYPRDNEQFF. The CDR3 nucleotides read TGTGCCAGCAGTTACCCCCGGGACAATGAGCAGTTCTTC.

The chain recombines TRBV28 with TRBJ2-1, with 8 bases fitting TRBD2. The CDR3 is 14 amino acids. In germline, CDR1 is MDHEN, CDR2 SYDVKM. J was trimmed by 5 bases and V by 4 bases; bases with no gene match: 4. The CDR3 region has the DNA TGTGCCAGCAGTTCAGCGGGAGAACACAATGAGCAGTTCTTC. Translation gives CASSSAGEHNEQFF.